Described below is a single T cell receptor beta chain sequence and its context. The antigen is undetermined. The sample comes from a study of cytotoxic CD8 clonotypes in ibrutinib-treated CLL. Clones were read by immunoSEQ multiplex PCR, and TCRdb kept only the in-frame ones, dropping some. The sample records 250,000 or so clones, under 80% being singletons. Study-wide results and caveats: Higher circulating CD8+ T-cell counts strongly accompanied higher baseline clonality, above age-matched healthy donors. Clonality climbed at ibrutinib response, then dropped toward baseline at progression.

Per germline, CDR1 MNHEY and CDR2 SMNVEV (reference sequence). The CDR3 runs to 15 residues. Trimming stripped 7 bases from V and 1 base from J, with 16 bases between. The sample consisted of PBMCs, taken after 24 months of ibrutinib treatment. The receptor's source is a human donor with chronic lymphocytic leukemia. This chain links TRBV27 with TRBJ2-5, with D unclear. This CDR3 reads CASIGGVGVQETQYF. As DNA, the CDR3 is TGTGCCAGCATTGGTGGGGTTGGGGTCCAAGAGACCCAGTACTTC.